This T cell receptor beta chain emerged from a study of T-cell memory formation after mild COVID-19. Study-wide findings and caveats: Clones that got smaller from day 15 to 85 had even CD4/CD8, while clones growing later tipped toward CD4+. Memory sampled before infection contained some responding clones, suggesting cross-reactive memory joined. Clones from the second wave (peaking day 37) had unconfirmed SARS-CoV-2 specificity.

The germline V gene has CDR1 SGHRS and CDR2 YFSETQ. The CDR3 totals 16 residues. Trimming shortened V by 1 base and J by 3 bases, and 13 bases separated the two germline ends. One entry per CDR3 protein, called by TCRdb with MiXCR from the 5' RACE reads. Here the sample spans roughly 110,000 distinct CDR3 sequences, approximately 14% being singletons. Concerning this clonotype itself: What it binds is unknown.

This TCR was sampled from a young man who had mild COVID-19 (a few samples of this study predate the infection). Cell type and time point are not known. The specimen was PBMCs or a T cell subset sorted from them (not recorded which). This chain links TRBV5-1 with TRBJ2-2; perhaps TRBD1 as D (6 bases). CDR3 nucleotides: TGCGCCAGCAGCTTGAAGTCAGGGGCGCACACCGGGGAGCTGTTTTTT. Protein sequence: CASSLKSGAHTGELFF.